This entry concerns a single T cell receptor (beta chain). The entry originates in a study of blood T cell repertoires in COVID-19. Sequencing was performed with immunoSEQ multiplex PCR; in TCRdb, only in-frame clones are kept and a portion is missing. The sample lists approximately 150,000 clones; 85% to 90% were seen once. The CDR3 has 15 residues. Trimming stripped 2 bases from V and 3 bases from J, with 11 bases between. CDR1 is SGHNT and CDR2 is YENEEA in the germline V gene. The chain employs TRBV11-3 and TRBJ2-1; TRBD2 is a possible D gene (5 bases). Sequenced material: peripheral blood. This sequence was found in a woman aged 55-69 years with active COVID-19. In nucleotides, the CDR3 is TGTGCCAGCAGCTTAACCCCGACTATCTACAATGAGCAGTTCTTC. This gives the protein CASSLTPTIYNEQFF.